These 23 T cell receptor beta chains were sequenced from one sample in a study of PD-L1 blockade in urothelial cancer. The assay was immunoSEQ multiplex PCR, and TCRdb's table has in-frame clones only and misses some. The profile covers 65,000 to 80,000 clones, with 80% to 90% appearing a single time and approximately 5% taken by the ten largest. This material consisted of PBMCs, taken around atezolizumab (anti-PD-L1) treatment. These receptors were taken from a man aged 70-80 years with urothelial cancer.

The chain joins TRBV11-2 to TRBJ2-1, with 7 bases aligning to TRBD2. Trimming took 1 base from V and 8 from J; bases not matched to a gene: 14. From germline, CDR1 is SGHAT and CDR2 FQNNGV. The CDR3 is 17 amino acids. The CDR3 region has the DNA TGTGCCAGCAGCTTAGTGTTCACGGCTAGCGGACGAGATGAGCAGTTCTTC. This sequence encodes CASSLVFTASGRDEQFF.

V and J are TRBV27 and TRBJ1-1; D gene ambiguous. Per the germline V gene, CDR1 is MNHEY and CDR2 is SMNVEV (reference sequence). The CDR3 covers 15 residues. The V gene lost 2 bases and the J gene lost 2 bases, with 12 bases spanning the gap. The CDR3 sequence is CASSLRGLGNTEAFF. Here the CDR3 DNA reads TGTGCCAGCAGTTTAAGAGGGCTAGGTAACACTGAAGCTTTCTTT.

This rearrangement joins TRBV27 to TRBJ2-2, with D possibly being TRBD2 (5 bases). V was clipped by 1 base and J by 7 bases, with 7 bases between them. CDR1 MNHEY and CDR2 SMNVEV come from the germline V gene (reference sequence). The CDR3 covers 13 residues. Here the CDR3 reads CASSLWGVGELFF. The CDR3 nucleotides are TGTGCCAGCAGTTTATGGGGAGTCGGGGAGCTGTTTTTT.

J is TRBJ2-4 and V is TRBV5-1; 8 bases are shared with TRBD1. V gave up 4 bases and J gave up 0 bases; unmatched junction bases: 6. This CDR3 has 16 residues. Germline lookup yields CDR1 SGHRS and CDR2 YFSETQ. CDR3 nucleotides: TGCGCCAGCAGCCCGGGGACAGGCCGAGCCAAAAACATTCAGTACTTC. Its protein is CASSPGTGRAKNIQYF.

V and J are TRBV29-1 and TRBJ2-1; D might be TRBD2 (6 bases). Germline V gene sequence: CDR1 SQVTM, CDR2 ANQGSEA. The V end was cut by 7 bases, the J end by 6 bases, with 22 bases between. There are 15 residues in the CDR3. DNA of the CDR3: TGCAGCGCCCAACCCGGGACTCTATTCTTCAATGAGCAGTTCTTC. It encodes CSAQPGTLFFNEQFF.

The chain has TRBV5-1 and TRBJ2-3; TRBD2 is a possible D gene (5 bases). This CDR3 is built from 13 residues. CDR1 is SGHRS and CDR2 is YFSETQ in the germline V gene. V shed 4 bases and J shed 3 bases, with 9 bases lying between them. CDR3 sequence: CASSHRETDTQYF. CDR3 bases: TGCGCCAGCAGCCACCGGGAAACAGATACGCAGTATTTT.

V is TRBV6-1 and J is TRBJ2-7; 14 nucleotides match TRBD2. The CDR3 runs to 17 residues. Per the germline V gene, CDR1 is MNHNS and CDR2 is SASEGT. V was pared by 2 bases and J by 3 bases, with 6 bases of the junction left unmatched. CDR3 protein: CASSERGTSGRIYEQYF. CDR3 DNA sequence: TGTGCCAGCAGTGAAAGAGGGACTAGCGGGAGAATCTACGAGCAGTACTTC.

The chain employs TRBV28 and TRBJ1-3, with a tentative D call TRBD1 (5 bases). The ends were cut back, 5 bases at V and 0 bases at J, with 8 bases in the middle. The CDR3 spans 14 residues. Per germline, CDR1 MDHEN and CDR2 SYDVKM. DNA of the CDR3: TGTGCCAGCAGTCAGACAGTCTCTGGAAACACCATATATTTT. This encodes CASSQTVSGNTIYF.

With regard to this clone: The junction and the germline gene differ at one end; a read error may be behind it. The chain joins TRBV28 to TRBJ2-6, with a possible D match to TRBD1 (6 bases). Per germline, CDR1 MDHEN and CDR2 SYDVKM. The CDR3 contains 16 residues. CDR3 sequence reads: CASRNNRVSGANVLTF. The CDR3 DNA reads TGTGCCAGCAGGAACAACAGGGTTTCTGGCGCCAACGTCCTGACTTTC. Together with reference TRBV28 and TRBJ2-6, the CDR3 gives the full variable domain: DVKVTQSSRYLVKRTGEKVFLECVQDMDHENMFWYRQDPGLGLRLIYFSYDVKMKEKGDIPEGYSVSREKKERFSLILESASTNQTSMYLCASRNNRVSGANVLTFGAGSRLTVL.

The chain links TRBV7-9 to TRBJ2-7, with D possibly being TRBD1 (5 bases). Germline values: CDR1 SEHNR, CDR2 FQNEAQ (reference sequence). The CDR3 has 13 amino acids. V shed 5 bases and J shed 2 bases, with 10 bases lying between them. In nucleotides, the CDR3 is TGTGCCAGCAGCATGACAGAGACCTACGAGCAGTACTTC. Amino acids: CASSMTETYEQYF.

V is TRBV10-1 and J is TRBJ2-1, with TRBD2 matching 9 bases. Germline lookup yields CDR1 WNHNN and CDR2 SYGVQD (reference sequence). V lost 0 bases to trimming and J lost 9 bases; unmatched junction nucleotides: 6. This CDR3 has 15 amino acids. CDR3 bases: TGCGCCAGCAGTGAGTCGATAAGAGCGGGAGGTGAGCAGTTCTTC. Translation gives CASSESIRAGGEQFF.

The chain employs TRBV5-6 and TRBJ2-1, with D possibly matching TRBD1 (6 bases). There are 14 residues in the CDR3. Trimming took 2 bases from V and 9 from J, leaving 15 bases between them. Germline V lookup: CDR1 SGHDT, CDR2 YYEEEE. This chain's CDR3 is CASSLKGVISEQFF. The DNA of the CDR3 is TGTGCCAGCAGCTTAAAGGGGGTCATTAGTGAGCAGTTCTTC.

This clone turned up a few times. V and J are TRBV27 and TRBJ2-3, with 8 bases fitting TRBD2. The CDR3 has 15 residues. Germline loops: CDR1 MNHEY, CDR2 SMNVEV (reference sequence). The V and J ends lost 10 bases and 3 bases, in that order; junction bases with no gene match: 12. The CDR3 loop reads CATARNGRGTDTQYF. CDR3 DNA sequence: TGTGCCACCGCTCGTAACGGGAGGGGGACAGATACGCAGTATTTT.

Written as DNA, the CDR3 is TGTGCCAGTAGTGGCCGGGAGGAGCAGTACTTC. This sequence encodes CASSGREEQYF. The chain joins TRBV19 to TRBJ2-7; TRBD2 might be the D (6 bases). The CDR3 extends over 11 amino acids. The germline CDR1 and CDR2 sequences are LNHDA and SQIVND (reference sequence). V gave up 5 bases and J gave up 7 bases, with 9 bases separating them.

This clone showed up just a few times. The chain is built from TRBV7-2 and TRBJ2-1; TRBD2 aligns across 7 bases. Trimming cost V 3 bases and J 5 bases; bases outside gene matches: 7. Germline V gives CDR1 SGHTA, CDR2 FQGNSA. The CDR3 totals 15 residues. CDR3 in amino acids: CASSFSAGVHNEQFF. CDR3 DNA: TGTGCCAGCAGCTTCTCTGCGGGAGTCCACAATGAGCAGTTCTTC. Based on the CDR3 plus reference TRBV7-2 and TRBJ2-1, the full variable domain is GAGVSQSPSNKVTEKGKDVELRCDPISGHTALYWYRQSLGQGLEFLIYFQGNSAPDKSGLPSDRFSAERTGGSVSTLTIQRTQQEDSAVYLCASSFSAGVHNEQFFGPGTRLTVL.

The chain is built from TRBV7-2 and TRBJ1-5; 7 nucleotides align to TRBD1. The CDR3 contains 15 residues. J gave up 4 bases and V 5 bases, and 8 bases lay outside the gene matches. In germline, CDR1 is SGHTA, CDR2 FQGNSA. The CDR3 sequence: CASSKTGNNNQPQHF. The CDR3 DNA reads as TGTGCCAGCAGCAAGACAGGGAACAATAATCAGCCCCAGCATTTT. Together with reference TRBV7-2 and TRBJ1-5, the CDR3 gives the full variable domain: GAGVSQSPSNKVTEKGKDVELRCDPISGHTALYWYRQSLGQGLEFLIYFQGNSAPDKSGLPSDRFSAERTGGSVSTLTIQRTQQEDSAVYLCASSKTGNNNQPQHFGDGTRLSIL.

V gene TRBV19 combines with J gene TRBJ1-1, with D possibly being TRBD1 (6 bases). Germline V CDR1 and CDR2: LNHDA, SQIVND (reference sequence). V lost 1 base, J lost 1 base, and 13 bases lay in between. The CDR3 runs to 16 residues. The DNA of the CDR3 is TGTGCCAGTAGTATAGGACAGGCAATTGGGAACACTGAAGCTTTCTTT. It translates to CASSIGQAIGNTEAFF.

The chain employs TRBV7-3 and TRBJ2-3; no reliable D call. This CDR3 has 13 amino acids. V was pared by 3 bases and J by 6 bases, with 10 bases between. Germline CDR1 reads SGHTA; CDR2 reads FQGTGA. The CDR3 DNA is TGTGCCAGCAGCTTGGGCAGTTCCGATACGCAGTATTTT. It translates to CASSLGSSDTQYF.

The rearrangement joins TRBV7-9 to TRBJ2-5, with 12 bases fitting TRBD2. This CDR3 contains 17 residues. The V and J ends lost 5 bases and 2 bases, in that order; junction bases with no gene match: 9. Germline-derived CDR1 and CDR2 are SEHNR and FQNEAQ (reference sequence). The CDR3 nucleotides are TGTGCCAGCAGCCCGTACCTAGCGGGAGGGGGGCAAGAGACCCAGTACTTC. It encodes CASSPYLAGGGQETQYF.

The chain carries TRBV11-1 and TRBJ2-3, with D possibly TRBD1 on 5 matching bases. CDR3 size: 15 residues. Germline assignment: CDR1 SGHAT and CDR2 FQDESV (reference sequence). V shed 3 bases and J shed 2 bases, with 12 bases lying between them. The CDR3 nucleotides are TGTGCCAGCAGCTTTAGGGGTGAGACCACAGATACGCAGTATTTT. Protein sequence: CASSFRGETTDTQYF.

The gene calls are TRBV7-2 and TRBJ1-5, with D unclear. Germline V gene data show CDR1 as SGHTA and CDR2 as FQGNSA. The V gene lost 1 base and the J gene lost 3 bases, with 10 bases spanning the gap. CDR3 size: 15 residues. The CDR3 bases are TGTGCCAGCAGCTTAGATTGGAGATTCAATCAGCCCCAGCATTTT. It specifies CASSLDWRFNQPQHF.

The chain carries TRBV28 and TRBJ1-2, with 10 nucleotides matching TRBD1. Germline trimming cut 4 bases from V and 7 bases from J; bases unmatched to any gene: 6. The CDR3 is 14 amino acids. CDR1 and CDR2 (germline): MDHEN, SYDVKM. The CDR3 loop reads CASSSGQGEGGYTF. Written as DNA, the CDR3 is TGTGCCAGCAGTTCAGGACAGGGGGAGGGTGGCTACACCTTC.

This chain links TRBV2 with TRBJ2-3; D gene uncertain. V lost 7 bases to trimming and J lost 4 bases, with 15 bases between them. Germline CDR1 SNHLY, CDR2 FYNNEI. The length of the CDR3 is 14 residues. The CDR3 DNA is TGTGCCAGCATCTTTAGAGGCGGAGCAGATACGCAGTATTTT. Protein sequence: CASIFRGGADTQYF. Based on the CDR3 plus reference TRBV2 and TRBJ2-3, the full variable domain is EPEVTQTPSHQVTQMGQEVILRCVPISNHLYFYWYRQILGQKVEFLVSFYNNEISEKSEIFDDQFSVERPDGSNFTLKIRSTKLEDSAMYFCASIFRGGADTQYFGPGTRLTVL.